This paragraph covers one T cell receptor beta chain sequence. As yet, its antigen is unknown. Measured with immunoSEQ multiplex PCR; TCRdb has only the in-frame clones, and not every one. The sample gives approximately 2.1 million clones, 80% to 95% of which show up once; 0.3% to 0.4% is in the top ten. This sample is drawn from a study of shared clonotypes between healthy human individuals. Study-wide results and limits: Naive CD4 clonotypes overlapped across several donors at about 5.3%. Depth of sequencing was expected to influence donor clonotype sharing.

From germline, CDR1 is MNHEY and CDR2 SVGAGI. V was cut by 4 bases and J by 5 bases, with 9 bases left in between. The CDR3 runs 13 residues. V gene TRBV6-5 combines with J gene TRBJ2-1; D is possibly TRBD2 (6 bases). Sequencing used naive CD4+ T cells from PBMCs. Regarding subset: CD45RA+ positively selected. The TCR originated in a man between 18 and 29 years old in good health. Some clones in this sample may be carry-over from other donors' samples. CDR3 loop: CASSSPGDNEQFF. CDR3 in DNA: TGTGCCAGCAGTTCTCCGGGAGACAATGAGCAGTTCTTC.